The clone carrying this T cell receptor (beta chain) was seen ten or more times. As yet, its antigen is unknown. From germline, CDR1 is MDHEN and CDR2 SYDVKM. This CDR3 is built from 13 residues. V dropped 7 bases and J dropped 7 bases, with 17 bases sitting between them. This entry is derived from a study of T cells in Graves' hyperthyroidism and ophthalmopathy. Whole-study findings and limits: Prediction of ophthalmopathy progression came a median 6.5 months pre-onset.

Researchers amplified the TCR beta CDR3 regions from RNA transcripts. The TCR CDR3 was amplified in a first-round RT-PCR using the HTBI primer set. TCRdb analysed the multiplex PCR reads with MiXCR anew, one entry per CDR3 protein. The sample lists around 420,000 distinct CDR3 sequences; roughly 13% were seen once. The V gene is TRBV28, the J gene TRBJ2-7; perhaps TRBD2 as D (5 bases). Material for sequencing was blood. The receptor was derived from a woman between 18 and 29 years old with Graves' hyperthyroidism. The CDR3 here is CASTRLTPGEQYF. CDR3 in DNA: TGTGCCAGCACGAGGTTGACCCCGGGGGAGCAGTACTTC. Variable domain in full (rest from reference TRBV28 and TRBJ2-7): DVKVTQSSRYLVKRTGEKVFLECVQDMDHENMFWYRQDPGLGLRLIYFSYDVKMKEKGDIPEGYSVSREKKERFSLILESASTNQTSMYLCASTRLTPGEQYFGPGTRLTVT.